A single sample is the source of the 12 T cell receptor beta chains below, sequenced in a study of HIV-infected patients and healthy controls. About 450 ng RNA was reverse transcribed with alpha and beta constant-region primers. Using multiplexing indices, alpha and beta chain libraries were generated apart by chain-specific third strand synthesis. TCRdb reprocessed the 5' RACE reads with MiXCR, giving one entry per CDR3 protein. Altogether 8,500 to 9,000 distinct CDR3 sequences are present, roughly 8.1% being singletons, with the ten largest covering about 10%. Roughly three months, about 14 weeks, into antiretroviral therapy, follow-up blood was collected. The repertoire came from unfractionated whole blood and reflected all unsorted peripheral T cells. The material was blood, obtained during antiretroviral therapy. All receptors derive from an adult with HIV infection.

This clonotype was picked up a small number of times. The V gene is TRBV6-2 or TRBV6-3, the J gene TRBJ1-1; 10 positions agree with TRBD1. The CDR3 length is 19 residues. V gave up 6 bases and J gave up 0 bases; unmatched junction bases: 16. Germline V gene lookup returns CDR1 MNHEY and CDR2 SVGEGT. The CDR3 DNA reads as TGTGCCAGCAGACCTTTTACCGGGACAGGGGAATACTTGAACACTGAAGCTTTCTTT. It translates to CASRPFTGTGEYLNTEAFF.

The genes are TRBV5-6 and TRBJ2-5; 13 nucleotides agree with TRBD2. Germline loops: CDR1 SGHDT, CDR2 YYEEEE. The CDR3 spans 15 residues. V dropped 4 bases and J dropped 5; count of bases not matched to a gene: 5. The CDR3 region is CASSRTSGSLETQYF. DNA for the CDR3: TGTGCCAGCAGCCGGACTAGCGGGAGCTTGGAGACCCAGTACTTC.

This clonotype is classed as medium-sized (0.01 to 0.1%). The rearrangement links TRBV20-1 to TRBJ1-5; 7 nucleotides agree with TRBD1. Trimming took 4 bases from V and 3 from J; bases not matched to a gene: 6. This CDR3 contains 14 residues. Germline CDR1 is DFQATT and CDR2 is SNEGSKA (reference sequence). The CDR3 DNA reads TGCAGTGCTAAATCCGGGACAGTCAATCAGCCCCAGCATTTT. It encodes CSAKSGTVNQPQHF.

This clonotype is labeled as medium-sized. The rearrangement joins TRBV20-1 to TRBJ2-5; possibly TRBD2 for D (6 bases). CDR1 is DFQATT, CDR2 SNEGSKA, per germline (reference sequence). The CDR3 loop spans 15 amino acids. The ends were cut back, 0 bases at V and 5 bases at J, with 16 bases in the middle. This CDR3 is CSARDRRAGGETQYF. The CDR3 DNA reads TGCAGTGCTAGAGATCGGAGGGCCGGTGGGGAGACCCAGTACTTC.

Turning to this clonotype: At one end, the junction sequence differs from germline, possibly due to a read error. The V call is TRBV25-1, the J call TRBJ1-4; D is possibly TRBD1 (6 bases). This CDR3 has 16 residues. From germline, CDR1 is MGHDK and CDR2 SYGVNS. The CDR3 DNA follows: TGTGCCAGCAGTGATTACCTGAAGGGGGGTAATGAAAGACTGTTTTTT. Protein sequence: CASSDYLKGGNERLFF.

The V and J genes are TRBV6-1 and TRBJ2-1, with D tentatively TRBD2 (5 bases). CDR1 and CDR2 (germline): MNHNS, SASEGT. Between the trimmed V and J ends, which lost 7 bases and 0 bases, there was a span of 22 bases. This CDR3 is 18 amino acids long. CDR3 bases: TGTGCCAGCACCACCGGGTTCGGGATACGAAGCTCCTACAATGAGCAGTTCTTC. It translates to CASTTGFGIRSSYNEQFF.

This clonotype is medium-sized (0.01 to 0.1%) in the sample. V gene TRBV20-1 combines with J gene TRBJ2-3; TRBD2 is a possible D gene (6 bases). The V gene lost 6 bases and the J gene lost 1 base, with 17 bases spanning the gap. Germline values: CDR1 DFQATT, CDR2 SNEGSKA (reference sequence). The CDR3 runs to 15 residues. The CDR3, as DNA: TGCAGTGCCAACCTGGGGTCTAGCGGCACAGATACGCAGTATTTT. Translating gives CSANLGSSGTDTQYF.

By share of the sample, this clonotype is medium-sized. The V and J genes are TRBV2 and TRBJ2-1; the match to TRBD2 covers 8 bases. Per the germline V gene, CDR1 is SNHLY and CDR2 is FYNNEI. V shed 6 bases, J shed 3 bases, and the junction held 4 bases outside the gene matches. The CDR3 is 14 residues long. The CDR3 loop reads CASRPGLDYNEQFF. The CDR3 DNA reads TGTGCCAGCAGGCCGGGACTAGACTACAATGAGCAGTTCTTC.

This clonotype was picked up many times. The CDR3 protein is CASSGGGSTDTQYF. The CDR3 coding sequence is TGTGCCAGCAGCGGGGGGGGAAGCACAGATACGCAGTATTTT. The J gene is TRBJ2-3, the V gene TRBV7-7, with 7 bases lining up with TRBD2. Germline loops: CDR1 SSHAT, CDR2 FNYEAQ (reference sequence). V lost 5 bases and J lost 0; bases outside the gene matches: 2. The CDR3 is 14 amino acids. The variable domain in full, with the rest retrieved from reference TRBV7-7 and TRBJ2-3, is GAGVSQSPRYKVTKRGQDVTLRCDPISSHATLYWYQQALGQGPEFLTYFNYEAQPDKSGLPSDRFSAERPEGSISTLTIQRTEQRDSAMYRCASSGGGSTDTQYFGPGTRLTVL.

This clonotype was counted many times. This chain joins TRBV20-1 and TRBJ2-7; D is unclear. This CDR3 has 14 amino acids. The V end lost 5 bases, the J end lost 0 bases, and 14 bases lay between the germline ends. Germline-derived CDR1 and CDR2 are DFQATT and SNEGSKA (reference sequence). Here the CDR3 reads CSAQPRQTSYEQYF. The DNA of the CDR3 is TGCAGTGCTCAACCCCGGCAAACCTCCTACGAGCAGTACTTC.

Sample share makes this clonotype medium-sized. The chain combines TRBV7-2 with TRBJ2-7, with a possible D match to TRBD1 (6 bases). The CDR3 covers 15 residues. Trimming took 4 bases from V and 0 from J, leaving 13 bases between them. Per germline, CDR1 SGHTA and CDR2 FQGNSA. CDR3 coding DNA: TGTGCCAGCAGCTGGGGGCAGGGGCCCTCCTACGAGCAGTACTTC. Translation: CASSWGQGPSYEQYF.

This clonotype was seen more than once but under ten times. V is TRBV6-2 or TRBV6-3 and J is TRBJ1-1, with a weak D call TRBD1 (5 bases). The CDR3 loop spans 13 amino acids. Germline values: CDR1 MNHEY, CDR2 SVGEGT. Trimming removed 10 bases at V and 0 bases at J, with 12 bases between. CDR3 DNA sequence: TGTGCCACAGAAGACAGCATGAACACTGAAGCTTTCTTT. Translating it yields CATEDSMNTEAFF.